These 21 T cell receptor beta chains came from one sample sequenced in a study of OX40 agonist ivuxolimab in advanced cancers. TCRdb's table, derived via immunoSEQ multiplex PCR, lists solely in-frame clones and lacks some. Seen here are nearly 80,000 clones, about 91% observed once, and the top ten hold approximately 7%. Sequenced here: CD4+ or CD8+ T cells sorted from blood, sampled in a trial of the OX40 agonist ivuxolimab. All receptors derive from an adult with an advanced solid tumor such as melanoma, head and neck, liver or kidney cancer.

The V call is TRBV6-5, the J call TRBJ2-7; D gene ambiguous. Trimming took off 0 bases at V and 7 bases at J, with 13 bases between the two ends. Germline V CDR1 and CDR2: MNHEY, SVGAGI. The CDR3 contains 14 residues. The CDR3 protein is CASSYSKVLGEQYF. CDR3 coding DNA: TGTGCCAGCAGTTACTCGAAGGTTCTTGGAGAGCAGTACTTC.

This sequence joins TRBV5-5 and TRBJ2-2; 7 nucleotides align to TRBD2. From germline, CDR1 is SGHKS and CDR2 YYEKEE (reference sequence). CDR3 length: 15 residues. J gave up 4 bases and V 6 bases, and 9 bases lay outside the gene matches. The CDR3 sequence: CASTERGASTGELFF. The CDR3 DNA sequence: TGTGCCAGCACCGAGCGGGGCGCCTCCACCGGGGAGCTGTTTTTT.

The chain is built from TRBV7-2 and TRBJ2-3, with D perhaps TRBD2 (5 bases). The V end was cut by 1 base, the J end by 4 bases, with 9 bases between. Germline CDR1 and CDR2: SGHTA and FQGNSA. The CDR3 totals 14 residues. In DNA, the CDR3 is TGTGCCAGCAGCTTAGGCCTAGCCCCAGATACGCAGTATTTT. The encoded protein is CASSLGLAPDTQYF.

This clone was found once. CDR3 loop: CASSPGAALSYEQYF. Here the CDR3 DNA reads TGTGCCAGCTCTCCCGGGGCGGCTCTCTCCTACGAGCAGTACTTC. The V gene is TRBV18, the J gene TRBJ2-7, with D possibly being TRBD1 or TRBD2 (5 bases each). The germline gives CDR1 KGHSH, CDR2 LQKENI. The CDR3 is 15 amino acids. With 6 bases removed from V and 0 bases from J, the gap between germline ends came to 15 bases.

V is TRBV5-1 and J is TRBJ1-1; D not resolved. Looked up from germline, CDR1 is SGHRS and CDR2 is YFSETQ. V was shortened by 4 bases and J by 0 bases, with 10 bases between the two germline ends. This CDR3 has 14 amino acids. Here the CDR3 reads CASSAVTMNTEAFF. The DNA of the CDR3 is TGCGCCAGCAGCGCGGTTACTATGAACACTGAAGCTTTCTTT.

There are a few counts of this clone. The chain combines TRBV6-5 with TRBJ1-4; TRBD1 matches 9 bases. The CDR3 runs to 16 residues. After removal of 0 bases from V and 7 bases from J, the junction contained 6 bases not matched to a gene. The V gene's germline CDR1 is MNHEY and CDR2 SVGAGI. CDR3 coding DNA: TGTGCCAGCAGTTACTCGGGACAGGGAGGGAGTGAAAAACTGTTTTTT. Protein: CASSYSGQGGSEKLFF.

V is TRBV4-2 and J is TRBJ2-5; possible D gene TRBD2, 6 bases. The CDR3 loop spans 13 amino acids. V gave up 8 bases and J gave up 5 bases, with 15 bases separating them. CDR1 LGHNA and CDR2 YNFKEQ come from the germline V gene. The CDR3 coding sequence is TGTGCCAGCGCGAGGAGGGGTACGGAGACCCAGTACTTC. It is translated as CASARRGTETQYF.

This chain joins TRBV28 and TRBJ2-1; possible D gene TRBD1, 6 bases. CDR3 length: 13 residues. The germline V and J ends were trimmed by 8 bases and 7 bases, with 15 bases remaining between them. From germline, CDR1 is MDHEN and CDR2 SYDVKM. The CDR3 DNA reads as TGTGCCAGCCGGCAGGGGCTAAGGAATGAGCAGTTCTTC. Its translation: CASRQGLRNEQFF. Full variable domain (outside the CDR3, taken from reference TRBV28 and TRBJ2-1): DVKVTQSSRYLVKRTGEKVFLECVQDMDHENMFWYRQDPGLGLRLIYFSYDVKMKEKGDIPEGYSVSREKKERFSLILESASTNQTSMYLCASRQGLRNEQFFGPGTRLTVL.

V and J are TRBV5-1 and TRBJ2-7, with 13 bases fitting TRBD2. Trimming removed 0 bases from V and 4 bases from J; junction bases left unmatched: 7. CDR3 size: 17 residues. Germline V gives CDR1 SGHRS, CDR2 YFSETQ. The CDR3 here is CASSLGGLAGAVYEQYF. In DNA form, the CDR3 reads TGCGCCAGCAGCTTGGGTGGACTAGCGGGAGCAGTATACGAGCAGTACTTC.

V and J are TRBV5-6 and TRBJ2-2, with D unclear. Trimming removed 5 bases from V and 1 base from J, with 12 bases in between. There are 15 residues in the CDR3. Germline values: CDR1 SGHDT, CDR2 YYEEEE. This CDR3 reads CASRVTGQNTGELFF. CDR3 coding DNA: TGTGCCAGCAGAGTAACCGGGCAGAACACCGGGGAGCTGTTTTTT.

This rearrangement joins TRBV5-1 to TRBJ2-1; 13 bases map to TRBD2. Germline V CDR1 and CDR2: SGHRS, YFSETQ. With V trimmed by 2 bases and J by 4 bases, 12 bases remained unmatched. There are 19 residues in the CDR3. In DNA form, the CDR3 reads TGCGCCAGCAGCTTATGGGGACTAGCGGGAACGGCGGCGTACAATGAGCAGTTCTTC. It translates to CASSLWGLAGTAAYNEQFF.

The J gene is TRBJ2-3, the V gene TRBV27, with D tentatively TRBD1 (7 bases). Per the germline V gene, CDR1 is MNHEY and CDR2 is SMNVEV (reference sequence). This CDR3 has 17 residues. Trimming took 5 bases from V and 2 from J, leaving 20 bases between them. CDR3 loop: CASSLIPTGRTTDTQYF. The CDR3, as DNA: TGTGCCAGCAGTCTCATTCCGACAGGGAGGACCACAGATACGCAGTATTTT.

V and J are TRBV5-1 and TRBJ2-7; TRBD1 is a possible D gene (6 bases). The V gene's germline CDR1 is SGHRS and CDR2 YFSETQ. The CDR3 covers 14 residues. V shed 0 bases and J shed 7 bases, with 14 bases lying between them. CDR3 in amino acids: CASSLAQGPPEQYF. The CDR3 DNA reads TGCGCCAGCAGCTTGGCACAGGGACCCCCTGAGCAGTACTTC.

The chain combines TRBV11-3 with TRBJ2-7, with a possible D match to TRBD1 (6 bases). This CDR3 spans 13 amino acids. The V gene's germline CDR1 is SGHNT and CDR2 YENEEA. V was trimmed by 8 bases and J by 2 bases, leaving 13 bases between them. This CDR3 is CASRNRDAYEQYF. In DNA, the CDR3 is TGTGCCAGCCGAAACAGGGATGCCTACGAGCAGTACTTC.

This chain uses TRBV6-5 with TRBJ1-6; the D gene is possibly TRBD1 (5 bases). CDR3 length equals 14 residues. The germline gives CDR1 MNHEY, CDR2 SVGAGI. Trimming took 6 bases from V and 5 from J, leaving 11 bases between them. Here the CDR3 reads CASRRGLNNSPLHF. The DNA for the CDR3 is TGTGCCAGCAGGAGGGGCCTCAATAATTCACCCCTCCACTTT.

The chain has TRBV28 and TRBJ2-4, with 7 bases fitting TRBD1. The CDR3 spans 14 residues. Germline CDR1 MDHEN, CDR2 SYDVKM. V shed 6 bases and J 6 bases; nucleotides not matched to a gene: 8. The CDR3 loop is CASSLDRVVNIQYF. Written as DNA, the CDR3 is TGTGCCAGCAGCTTAGACAGGGTCGTAAACATTCAGTACTTC.

This chain links TRBV28 with TRBJ1-1; D remains unclear. This CDR3 spans 12 amino acids. From germline, CDR1 is MDHEN and CDR2 SYDVKM. Trimming took 2 bases from V and 6 from J, leaving 7 bases between them. CDR3: CASSLAHPEAFF. DNA for the CDR3: TGTGCCAGCAGTTTAGCACACCCTGAAGCTTTCTTT.

The chain uses TRBV11-2 and TRBJ1-2, with 8 bases aligning to TRBD1. In germline, CDR1 is SGHAT, CDR2 FQNNGV. This CDR3 comprises 16 residues. The trim removed 0 bases at V and 4 bases at J, leaving 7 bases unmatched. The CDR3 DNA is TGTGCCAGCAGCTTAGATCTCGCAGGGGGCGGCTATGGCTACACCTTC. Amino acids: CASSLDLAGGGYGYTF.

This clone occurred once. The chain carries TRBV27 and TRBJ2-1; the match to TRBD2 covers 8 bases. Germline V gene data show CDR1 as MNHEY and CDR2 as SMNVEV (reference sequence). There are 13 residues in the CDR3. V lost 10 bases, J lost 9 bases, and 11 bases stayed unmatched. The CDR3 sequence is CATQRELEREQFF. The CDR3 nucleotides are TGTGCCACCCAGCGGGAGTTGGAACGTGAGCAGTTCTTC.

The chain links TRBV29-1 to TRBJ1-1; D ambiguous. Germline V lookup: CDR1 SQVTM, CDR2 ANQGSEA. The CDR3 is 15 amino acids. V was shortened by 0 bases and J by 0 bases, with 11 bases between the two germline ends. CDR3: CSVEDGTDMNTEAFF. CDR3 DNA sequence: TGCAGCGTTGAAGATGGAACAGATATGAACACTGAAGCTTTCTTT.

This sequence joins TRBV21-1 and TRBJ2-5; the D call of TRBD2 is as the table states it, not checked on the DNA. TRBV21-1 counts as a pseudogene. The CDR3 is 19 amino acids. The CDR3 sequence: CASSKTGTSGSTYQETQYF. The DNA for the CDR3 is TGTGCCAGCAGCAAAACGGGGACTAGCGGGTCTACGTACCAAGAGACCCAGTACTTC.